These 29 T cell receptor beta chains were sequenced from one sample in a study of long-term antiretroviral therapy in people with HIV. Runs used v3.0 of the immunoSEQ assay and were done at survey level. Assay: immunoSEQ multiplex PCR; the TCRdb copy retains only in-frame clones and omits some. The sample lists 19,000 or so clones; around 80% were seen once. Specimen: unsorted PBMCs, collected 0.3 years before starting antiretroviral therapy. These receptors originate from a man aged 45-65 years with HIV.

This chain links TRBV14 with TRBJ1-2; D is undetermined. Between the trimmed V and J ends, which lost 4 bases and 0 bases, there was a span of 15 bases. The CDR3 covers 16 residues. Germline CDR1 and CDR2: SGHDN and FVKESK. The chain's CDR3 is CASSPLGKSANYGYTF. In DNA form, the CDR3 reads TGTGCCAGCAGCCCTCTCGGTAAATCGGCTAACTATGGCTACACCTTC.

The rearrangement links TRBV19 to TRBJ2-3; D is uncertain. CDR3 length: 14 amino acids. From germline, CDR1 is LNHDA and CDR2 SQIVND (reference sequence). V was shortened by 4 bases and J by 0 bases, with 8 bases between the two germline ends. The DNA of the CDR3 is TGTGCCAGTAGTAGAGGCAGCAGCACAGATACGCAGTATTTT. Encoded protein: CASSRGSSTDTQYF.

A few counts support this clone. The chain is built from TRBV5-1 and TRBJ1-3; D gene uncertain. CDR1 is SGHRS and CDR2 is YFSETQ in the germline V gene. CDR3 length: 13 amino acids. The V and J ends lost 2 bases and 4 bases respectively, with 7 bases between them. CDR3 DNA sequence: TGCGCCAGCAGCTTAGAAGGGGGAAACACCATATATTTT. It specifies CASSLEGGNTIYF.

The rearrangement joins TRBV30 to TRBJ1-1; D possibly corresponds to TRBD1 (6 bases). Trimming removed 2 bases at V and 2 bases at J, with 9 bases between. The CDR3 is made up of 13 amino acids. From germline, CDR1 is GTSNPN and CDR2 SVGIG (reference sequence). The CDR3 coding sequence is TGTGCCTGGAGTAGACAGGCCAACACTGAAGCTTTCTTT. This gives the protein CAWSRQANTEAFF.

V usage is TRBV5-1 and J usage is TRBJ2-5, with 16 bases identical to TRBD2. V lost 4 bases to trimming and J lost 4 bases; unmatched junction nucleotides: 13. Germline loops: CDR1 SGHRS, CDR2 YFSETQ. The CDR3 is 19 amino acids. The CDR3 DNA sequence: TGCGCCAGCAGCCGATTACCCGGGACTAGCGGGAGGGCTGTAGAGACCCAGTACTTC. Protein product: CASSRLPGTSGRAVETQYF. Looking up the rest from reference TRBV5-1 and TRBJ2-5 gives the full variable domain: KAGVTQTPRYLIKTRGQQVTLSCSPISGHRSVSWYQQTPGQGLQFLFEYFSETQRNKGNFPGRFSGRQFSNSRSEMNVSTLELGDSALYLCASSRLPGTSGRAVETQYFGPGTRLLVL.

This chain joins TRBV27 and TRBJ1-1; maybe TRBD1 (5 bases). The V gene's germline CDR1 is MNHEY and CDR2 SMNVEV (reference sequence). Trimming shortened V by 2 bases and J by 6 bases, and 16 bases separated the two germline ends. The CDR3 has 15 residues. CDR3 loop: CASSLGWGGGAEAFF. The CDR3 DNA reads TGTGCCAGCAGTTTAGGTTGGGGCGGTGGGGCTGAAGCTTTCTTT.

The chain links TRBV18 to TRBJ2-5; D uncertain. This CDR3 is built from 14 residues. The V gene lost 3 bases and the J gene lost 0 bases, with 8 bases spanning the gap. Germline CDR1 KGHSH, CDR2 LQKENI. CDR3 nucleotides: TGTGCCAGCTCACCCGGAACAGACCAAGAGACCCAGTACTTC. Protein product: CASSPGTDQETQYF. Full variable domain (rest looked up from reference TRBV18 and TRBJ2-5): NAGVMQNPRHLVRRRGQEARLRCSPMKGHSHVYWYRQLPEEGLKFMVYLQKENIIDESGMPKERFSAEFPKEGPSILRIQQVVRGDSAAYFCASSPGTDQETQYFGPGTRLLVL.

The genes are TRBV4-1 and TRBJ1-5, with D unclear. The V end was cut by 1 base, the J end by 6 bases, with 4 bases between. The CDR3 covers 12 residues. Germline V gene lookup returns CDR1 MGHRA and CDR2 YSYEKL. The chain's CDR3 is CASSQVGQPQHF. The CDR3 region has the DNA TGCGCCAGCAGCCAAGTAGGTCAGCCCCAGCATTTT.

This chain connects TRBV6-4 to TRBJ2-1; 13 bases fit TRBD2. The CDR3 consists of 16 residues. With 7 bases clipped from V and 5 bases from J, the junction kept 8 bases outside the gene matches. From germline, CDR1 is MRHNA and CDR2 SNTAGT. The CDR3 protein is CASTPLAGGPNNEQFF. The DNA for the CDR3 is TGTGCCAGCACTCCACTAGCGGGAGGGCCGAACAATGAGCAGTTCTTC.

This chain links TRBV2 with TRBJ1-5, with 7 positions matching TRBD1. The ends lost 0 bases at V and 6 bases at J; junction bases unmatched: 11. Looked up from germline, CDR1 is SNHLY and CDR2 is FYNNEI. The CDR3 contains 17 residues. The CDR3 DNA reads TGTGCCAGCAGTGAAGCGCGGGTAGGGGGCGCGGGTCAGCCCCAGCATTTT. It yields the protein CASSEARVGGAGQPQHF.

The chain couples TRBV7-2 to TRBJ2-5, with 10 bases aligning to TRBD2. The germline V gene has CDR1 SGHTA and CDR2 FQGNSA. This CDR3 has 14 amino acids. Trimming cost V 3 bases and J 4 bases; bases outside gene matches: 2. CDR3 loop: CASSFTSGAETQYF. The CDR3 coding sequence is TGTGCCAGCAGCTTTACTAGCGGGGCAGAGACCCAGTACTTC.

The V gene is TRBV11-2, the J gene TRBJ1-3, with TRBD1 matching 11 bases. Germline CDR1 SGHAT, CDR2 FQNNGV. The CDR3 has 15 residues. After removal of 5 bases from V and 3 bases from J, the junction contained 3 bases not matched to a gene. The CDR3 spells CASSPGQGVGNTIYF. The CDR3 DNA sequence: TGTGCCAGCAGCCCGGGACAGGGGGTTGGAAACACCATATATTTT.

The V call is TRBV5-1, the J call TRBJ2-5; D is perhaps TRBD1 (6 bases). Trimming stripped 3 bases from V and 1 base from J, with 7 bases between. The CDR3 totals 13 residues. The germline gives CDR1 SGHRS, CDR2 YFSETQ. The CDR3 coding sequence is TGCGCCAGCAGCTGGGGGCTCCAAGAGACCCAGTACTTC. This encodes CASSWGLQETQYF.

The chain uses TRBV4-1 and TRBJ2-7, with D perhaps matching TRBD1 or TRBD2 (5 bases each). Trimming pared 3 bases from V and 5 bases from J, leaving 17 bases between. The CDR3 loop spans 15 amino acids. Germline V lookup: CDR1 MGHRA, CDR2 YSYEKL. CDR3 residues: CASSHPGRIPNEQYF. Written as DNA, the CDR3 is TGCGCCAGCAGCCATCCGGGACGCATCCCCAACGAGCAGTACTTC.

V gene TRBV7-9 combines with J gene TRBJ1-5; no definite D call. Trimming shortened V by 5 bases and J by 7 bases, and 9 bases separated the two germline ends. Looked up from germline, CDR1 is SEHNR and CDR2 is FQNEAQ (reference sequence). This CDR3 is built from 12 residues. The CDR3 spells CASSRPGQPQHF. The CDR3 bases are TGTGCCAGCAGCCGCCCGGGGCAGCCCCAGCATTTT.

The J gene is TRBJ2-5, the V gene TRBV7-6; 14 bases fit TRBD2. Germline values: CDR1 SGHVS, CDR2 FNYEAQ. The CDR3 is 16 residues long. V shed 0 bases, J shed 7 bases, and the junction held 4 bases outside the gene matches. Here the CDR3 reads CASSLATSGGAGTQYF. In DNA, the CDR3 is TGTGCCAGCAGCTTAGCGACTAGCGGGGGGGCAGGGACCCAGTACTTC.

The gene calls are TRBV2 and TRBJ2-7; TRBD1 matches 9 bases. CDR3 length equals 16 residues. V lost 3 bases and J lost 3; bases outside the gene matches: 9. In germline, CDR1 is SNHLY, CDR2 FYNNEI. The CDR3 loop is CASSEGTDRGYYEQYF. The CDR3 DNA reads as TGTGCCAGCAGTGAGGGTACGGACAGGGGATACTACGAGCAGTACTTC. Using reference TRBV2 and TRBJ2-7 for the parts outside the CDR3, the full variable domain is EPEVTQTPSHQVTQMGQEVILRCVPISNHLYFYWYRQILGQKVEFLVSFYNNEISEKSEIFDDQFSVERPDGSNFTLKIRSTKLEDSAMYFCASSEGTDRGYYEQYFGPGTRLTVT.

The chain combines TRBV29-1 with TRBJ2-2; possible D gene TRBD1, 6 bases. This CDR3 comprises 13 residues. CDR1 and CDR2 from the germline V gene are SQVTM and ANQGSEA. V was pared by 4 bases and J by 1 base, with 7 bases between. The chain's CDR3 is CSVADRNTGELFF. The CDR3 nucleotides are TGCAGCGTTGCGGACAGGAACACCGGGGAGCTGTTTTTT.

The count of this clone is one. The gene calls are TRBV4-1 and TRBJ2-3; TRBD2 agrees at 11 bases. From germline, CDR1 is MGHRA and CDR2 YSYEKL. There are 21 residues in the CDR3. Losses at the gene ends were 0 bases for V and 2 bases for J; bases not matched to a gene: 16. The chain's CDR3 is CASSQDYGLAGGLSYTDTQYF. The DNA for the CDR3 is TGCGCCAGCAGCCAAGATTACGGTCTAGCGGGGGGCCTTTCCTACACAGATACGCAGTATTTT.

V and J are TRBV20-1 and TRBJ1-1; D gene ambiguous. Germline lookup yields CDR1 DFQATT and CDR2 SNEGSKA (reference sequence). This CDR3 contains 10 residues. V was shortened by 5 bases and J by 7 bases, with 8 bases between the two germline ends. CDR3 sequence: CSAPGGEAFF. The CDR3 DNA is TGCAGTGCTCCTGGCGGTGAAGCTTTCTTT.

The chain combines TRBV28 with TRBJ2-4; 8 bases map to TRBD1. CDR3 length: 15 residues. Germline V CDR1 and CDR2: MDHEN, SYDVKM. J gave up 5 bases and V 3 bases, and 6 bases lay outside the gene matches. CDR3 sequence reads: CASSLSRGLENIQYF. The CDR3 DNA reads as TGTGCCAGCAGTTTGTCCAGGGGGCTGGAAAACATTCAGTACTTC.

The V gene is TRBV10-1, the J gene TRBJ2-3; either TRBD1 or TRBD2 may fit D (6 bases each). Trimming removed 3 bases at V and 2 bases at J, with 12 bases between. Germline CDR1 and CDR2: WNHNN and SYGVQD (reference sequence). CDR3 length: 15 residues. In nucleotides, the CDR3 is TGCGCCAGCAGTGATGGGGGGCCAGTCACAGATACGCAGTATTTT. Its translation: CASSDGGPVTDTQYF.

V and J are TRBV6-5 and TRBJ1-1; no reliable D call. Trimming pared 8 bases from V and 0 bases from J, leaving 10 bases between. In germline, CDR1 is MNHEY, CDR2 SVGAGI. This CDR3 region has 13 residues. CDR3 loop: CASGYGVNTEAFF. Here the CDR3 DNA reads TGTGCCAGCGGATACGGGGTGAACACTGAAGCTTTCTTT.

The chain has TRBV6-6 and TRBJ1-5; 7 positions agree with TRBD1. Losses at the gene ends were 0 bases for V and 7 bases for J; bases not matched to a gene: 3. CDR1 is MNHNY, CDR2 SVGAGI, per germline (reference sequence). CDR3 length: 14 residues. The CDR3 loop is CASSYSTGWQPQHF. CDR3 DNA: TGTGCCAGCAGTTACTCGACAGGGTGGCAGCCCCAGCATTTT.

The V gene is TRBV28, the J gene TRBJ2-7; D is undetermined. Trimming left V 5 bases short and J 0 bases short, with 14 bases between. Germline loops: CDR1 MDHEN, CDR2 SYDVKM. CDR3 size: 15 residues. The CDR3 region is CASSRTPETSYEQYF. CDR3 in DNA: TGTGCCAGCAGTCGGACCCCAGAGACCTCCTACGAGCAGTACTTC.

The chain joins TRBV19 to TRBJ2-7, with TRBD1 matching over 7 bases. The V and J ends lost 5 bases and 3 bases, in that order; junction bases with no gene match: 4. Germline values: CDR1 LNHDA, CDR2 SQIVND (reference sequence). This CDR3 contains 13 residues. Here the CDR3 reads CASSPGGVYEQYF. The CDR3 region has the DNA TGTGCCAGTAGTCCAGGGGGAGTCTACGAGCAGTACTTC.

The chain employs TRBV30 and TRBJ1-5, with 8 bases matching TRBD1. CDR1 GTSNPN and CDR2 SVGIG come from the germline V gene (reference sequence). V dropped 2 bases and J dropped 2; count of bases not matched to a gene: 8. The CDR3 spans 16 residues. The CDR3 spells CAWSTSTGAGNQPQHF. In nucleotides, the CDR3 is TGTGCCTGGAGTACTTCGACAGGGGCAGGCAATCAGCCCCAGCATTTT.

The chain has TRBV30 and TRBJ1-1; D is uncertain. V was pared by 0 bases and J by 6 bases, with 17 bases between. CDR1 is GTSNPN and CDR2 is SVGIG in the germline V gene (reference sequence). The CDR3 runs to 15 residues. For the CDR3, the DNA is TGTGCCTGGAGTGTACGTCGGGAGGAAGGTGCTGAAGCTTTCTTT. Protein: CAWSVRREEGAEAFF.

CDR3 protein: CASSLRDIEKLFF. DNA of the CDR3: TGTGCCAGTAGTCTCCGGGACATCGAAAAACTGTTTTTT. The chain recombines TRBV19 with TRBJ1-4; D perhaps matches TRBD1 (6 bases). CDR3 length equals 13 residues. V lost 5 bases and J 8 bases, leaving 12 bases between the germline ends. CDR1 and CDR2 from the germline V gene are LNHDA and SQIVND (reference sequence).